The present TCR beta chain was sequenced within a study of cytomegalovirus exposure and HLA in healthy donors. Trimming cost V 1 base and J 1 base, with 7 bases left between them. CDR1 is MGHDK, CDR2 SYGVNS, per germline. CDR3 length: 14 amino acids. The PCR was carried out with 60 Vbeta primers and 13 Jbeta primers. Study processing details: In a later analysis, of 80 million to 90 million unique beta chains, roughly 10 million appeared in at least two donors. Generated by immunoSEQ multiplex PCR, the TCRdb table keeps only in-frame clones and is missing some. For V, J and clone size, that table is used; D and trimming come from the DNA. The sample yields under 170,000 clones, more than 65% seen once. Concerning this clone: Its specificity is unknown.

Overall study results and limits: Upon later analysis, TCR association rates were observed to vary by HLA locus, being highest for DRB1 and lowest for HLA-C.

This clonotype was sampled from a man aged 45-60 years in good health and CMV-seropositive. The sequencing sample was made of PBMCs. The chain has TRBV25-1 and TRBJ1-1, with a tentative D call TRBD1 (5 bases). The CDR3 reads CASSEFGGNTEAFF. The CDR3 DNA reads TGTGCCAGCAGTGAATTCGGGGGGAACACTGAAGCTTTCTTT.